These 22 T cell receptor beta chains came from one sample sequenced in a study of shared clonotypes between healthy human individuals. Measured with immunoSEQ multiplex PCR; TCRdb has only the in-frame clones, and not every one. The profile shows hundreds of thousands of clones, around 72% of them singletons. Sequencing input: memory CD4+ T cells sorted from blood. Subset noted: CD45RA-negative fraction. The receptors were gathered from a young woman in good health.

CDR3 sequence reads: CASSRDTTQPQHF. Written as DNA, the CDR3 is TGTGCCAGCTCTCGGGACACCACTCAGCCCCAGCATTTT. The gene calls are TRBV18 and TRBJ1-5; D possibly corresponds to TRBD1 (6 bases). Germline V gives CDR1 KGHSH, CDR2 LQKENI. Trimming left V 6 bases short and J 6 bases short, with 12 bases between. CDR3 length equals 13 residues.

V gene TRBV5-4 combines with J gene TRBJ2-2; 7 bases line up with TRBD1. Germline assignment: CDR1 SGHNT and CDR2 YYREEE (reference sequence). Germline trimming cut 5 bases from V and 2 bases from J; bases unmatched to any gene: 3. CDR3 size: 14 residues. CDR3 residues: CASRRDRNTGELFF. The CDR3 nucleotides are TGTGCCAGCAGACGGGACAGAAACACCGGGGAGCTGTTTTTT.

This clone was seen only once. The chain couples TRBV1 to TRBJ2-7; the table's D call, TRBD2, has no DNA check behind it. TRBV1 is a pseudogene. CDR3 size: 22 residues. The CDR3 loop reads CTSSLAGRAEGLAEFLDGEQYF. CDR3 nucleotide sequence: TGCACCAGCAGCCTAGCGGGGCGGGCTGAGGGACTAGCGGAGTTCCTAGACGGGGAGCAGTACTTC.

The gene calls are TRBV10-3 and TRBJ2-5; 8 bases fit TRBD1. From germline, CDR1 is ENHRY and CDR2 SYGVKD. Trimming at V came to 6 bases and at J to 3 bases, leaving 3 bases not matched to a gene. The CDR3 runs to 13 residues. This chain's CDR3 is CAISMTGEETQYF. For the CDR3, the DNA is TGTGCCATCAGCATGACAGGGGAAGAGACCCAGTACTTC.

Note on this clone: Other nucleotide sequences in the sample specify the same CDR3. The chain employs TRBV18 and TRBJ1-5, with 9 bases lining up with TRBD1. Germline CDR1 and CDR2: KGHSH and LQKENI. CDR3 length: 14 residues. J gave up 7 bases and V 6 bases, and 7 bases lay outside the gene matches. CDR3 region: CASSPDRGRQPQHF. In DNA, the CDR3 is TGTGCCAGCTCGCCGGACAGGGGACGGCAGCCCCAGCATTTT.

This chain joins TRBV18 and TRBJ2-7, with TRBD1 as a possible D gene (6 bases). V dropped 8 bases and J dropped 3 bases, with 14 bases sitting between them. This CDR3 contains 13 residues. CDR1 KGHSH and CDR2 LQKENI come from the germline V gene. DNA of the CDR3: TGTGCCAGCGCCAGGGACACTAGCTACGAGCAGTACTTC. Protein: CASARDTSYEQYF.

The chain couples TRBV28 to TRBJ1-2; D not certain. Trimming took off 6 bases at V and 8 bases at J, with 16 bases between the two ends. Germline V CDR1 and CDR2: MDHEN, SYDVKM. The CDR3 sequence is 13 residues long. The CDR3 bases are TGTGCCAGCAGACCCCGACTAGGCGGAGGCTACACCTTC. Amino acids: CASRPRLGGGYTF.

The chain recombines TRBV2 with TRBJ2-2, with D possibly being TRBD1 or TRBD2 (5 bases each). There are 15 residues in the CDR3. Per the germline V gene, CDR1 is SNHLY and CDR2 is FYNNEI. Trimming took off 7 bases at V and 2 bases at J, with 14 bases between the two ends. The CDR3 DNA is TGTGCCAGCAAACCCGGGACCACAAACACCGGGGAGCTGTTTTTT. Its translation is CASKPGTTNTGELFF.

Only one count was recorded for this clone. The gene calls are TRBV28 and TRBJ2-5; 7 bases agree with TRBD2. CDR1 and CDR2 (germline): MDHEN, SYDVKM. V trimming: 9 bases; J trimming: 6 bases; junction bases outside the gene matches: 16. CDR3 length: 15 amino acids. CDR3 DNA: TGTGCCAGTAAAAAGGCCGGTGGGCGGGGGAAGACCCAGTACTTC. This codes for CASKKAGGRGKTQYF.

The chain is built from TRBV28 and TRBJ1-5, with 11 bases that match TRBD1. With 11 bases clipped from V and 1 base from J, the junction kept 7 bases outside the gene matches. The CDR3 sequence is 15 residues long. Germline CDR1 is MDHEN and CDR2 is SYDVKM. The DNA for the CDR3 is TGTGCCGTAAGGACAGGGGGCCTAAGCAATCAGCCCCAGCATTTT. Amino acid sequence: CAVRTGGLSNQPQHF.

The chain links TRBV28 to TRBJ1-5; the match to TRBD1 covers 9 bases. This CDR3 has 17 residues. Germline assignment: CDR1 MDHEN and CDR2 SYDVKM. The V gene end was trimmed by 6 bases and the J gene end by 1 base; junction bases not matched to a gene: 10. The CDR3 spells CASSGDRGILSNQPQHF. For the CDR3, the DNA is TGTGCCAGCAGCGGCGACAGGGGGATATTGAGCAATCAGCCCCAGCATTTT.

The chain joins TRBV11-2 to TRBJ1-4; D is uncertain. This CDR3 has 13 residues. V lost 2 bases to trimming and J lost 11 bases, with 12 bases between them. Germline V gives CDR1 SGHAT, CDR2 FQNNGV. CDR3 region: CASSLFRESKLFF. CDR3 nucleotides: TGTGCCAGCAGCTTATTTAGGGAGTCTAAACTGTTTTTT.

V usage is TRBV5-1 and J usage is TRBJ2-5, with D possibly being TRBD1 (6 bases). Germline CDR1 reads SGHRS; CDR2 reads YFSETQ. The CDR3 is 16 amino acids. V was cut by 0 bases and J by 0 bases, with 12 bases left in between. CDR3 amino acids: CASSLVGQPNQETQYF. As DNA, the CDR3 is TGCGCCAGCAGCTTGGTGGGACAACCGAACCAAGAGACCCAGTACTTC. The full variable domain, in which reference TRBV5-1 and TRBJ2-5 provide the parts outside the CDR3, is KAGVTQTPRYLIKTRGQQVTLSCSPISGHRSVSWYQQTPGQGLQFLFEYFSETQRNKGNFPGRFSGRQFSNSRSEMNVSTLELGDSALYLCASSLVGQPNQETQYFGPGTRLLVL.

The DNA for the CDR3 is TGCGCCAGCAGCCCGAGGGACAGGGGACAGACCCAGTACTTC. This codes for CASSPRDRGQTQYF. The chain employs TRBV5-1 and TRBJ2-5; 10 bases line up with TRBD1. Germline V lookup: CDR1 SGHRS, CDR2 YFSETQ. The CDR3 is 14 amino acids. The junction had 6 bases not matched to a gene; V was cut back by 4 bases and J by 6 bases. The complete variable domain, with remaining parts taken from reference TRBV5-1 and TRBJ2-5, reads KAGVTQTPRYLIKTRGQQVTLSCSPISGHRSVSWYQQTPGQGLQFLFEYFSETQRNKGNFPGRFSGRQFSNSRSEMNVSTLELGDSALYLCASSPRDRGQTQYFGPGTRLLVL.

This clone was seen once. The chain links TRBV5-1 to TRBJ1-3, with TRBD1 matching 9 bases. The V and J ends lost 5 bases and 4 bases, in that order; junction bases with no gene match: 4. From germline, CDR1 is SGHRS and CDR2 YFSETQ. The CDR3 covers 14 residues. As DNA, the CDR3 is TGCGCCAGCAGGGCAGGGACAGGGGGAAACACCATATATTTT. This translates into CASRAGTGGNTIYF.

The rearrangement uses TRBV7-9 and TRBJ1-2, with a tentative D call TRBD1 (5 bases). The germline V gene has CDR1 SEHNR and CDR2 FQNEAQ (reference sequence). This CDR3 has 16 amino acids. V was trimmed by 4 bases and J by 2 bases, leaving 17 bases between them. CDR3 loop: CASSSDGAVTNYGYTF. The CDR3 nucleotides are TGTGCCAGCAGCTCCGACGGGGCCGTGACAAACTATGGCTACACCTTC.

This clone was counted a few times. This chain uses TRBV2 with TRBJ2-1, with TRBD1 matching 9 bases. With V trimmed by 6 bases and J by 7 bases, 19 bases remained unmatched. The CDR3 is made up of 18 amino acids. CDR1 is SNHLY and CDR2 is FYNNEI in the germline V gene. CDR3 region: CASRALGLGTGKNNEQFF. The CDR3 DNA follows: TGTGCCAGCAGGGCCTTAGGGCTAGGGACAGGGAAGAATAATGAGCAGTTCTTC. Using reference TRBV2 and TRBJ2-1 for the parts outside the CDR3, the full variable domain is EPEVTQTPSHQVTQMGQEVILRCVPISNHLYFYWYRQILGQKVEFLVSFYNNEISEKSEIFDDQFSVERPDGSNFTLKIRSTKLEDSAMYFCASRALGLGTGKNNEQFFGPGTRLTVL.

CDR3 sequence reads: CASSSGRVSKNIQYF. The CDR3 DNA reads TGTGCCAGCAGTTCCGGCAGGGTATCCAAAAACATTCAGTACTTC. The chain uses TRBV6-5 and TRBJ2-4; perhaps TRBD1 as D (5 bases). Trimming shortened V by 4 bases and J by 2 bases, and 12 bases separated the two germline ends. The V gene's germline CDR1 is MNHEY and CDR2 SVGAGI. This CDR3 contains 15 residues.

The gene calls are TRBV19 and TRBJ2-1; D perhaps matches TRBD2 (8 bases). V dropped 8 bases and J dropped 7 bases, with 27 bases sitting between them. Germline V gives CDR1 LNHDA, CDR2 SQIVND (reference sequence). This CDR3 is built from 17 residues. The CDR3, as DNA: TGTGCCAGTTTAGACAGGGCTGGAACTAGCGGTAAAAATGAGCAGTTCTTC. Translation: CASLDRAGTSGKNEQFF.

CDR3 DNA sequence: TGCGCCAGCAGCCAGCCGGGACAGTACCAAGAGACCCAGTACTTC. The encoded protein is CASSQPGQYQETQYF. This chain joins TRBV4-1 and TRBJ2-5; 7 nucleotides line up with TRBD1. The CDR3 extends over 15 amino acids. J lost 0 bases, V lost 3 bases, and 4 bases had no gene match. CDR1 and CDR2 from the germline V gene are MGHRA and YSYEKL.

The chain employs TRBV15 and TRBJ1-3; D not certain. Trimming left V 0 bases short and J 2 bases short, with 11 bases between. This CDR3 has 16 amino acids. Germline V gene sequence: CDR1 LNHNV, CDR2 YYDKDF (reference sequence). DNA for the CDR3: TGTGCCACCAGCAGAGATATAAGGGCCACTGGAAACACCATATATTTT. Encoded protein: CATSRDIRATGNTIYF.

The DNA of the CDR3 is TGTGCCAGCAGTTCAGTTAGCGGGAGCGGTGGAGATACGCAGTATTTT. It encodes CASSSVSGSGGDTQYF. The chain joins TRBV28 to TRBJ2-3; 9 bases line up with TRBD2. The CDR3 has 16 amino acids. The germline V gene has CDR1 MDHEN and CDR2 SYDVKM. J lost 5 bases, V lost 4 bases, and 10 bases had no gene match.